The 16 T cell receptor beta chains below were found in one sample sequenced in a study of shared clonotypes between healthy human individuals. The table came from immunoSEQ multiplex PCR; TCRdb's copy has only in-frame clones and leaves some out. Seen here are about 1,500,000 clones, around 95% observed once, and the top ten hold approximately 1.1%. The sequencing sample was made of naive CD4+ T cells sorted from blood. The subset was: CD45RA+ positively selected. Receptors originate from a young man in good health.

The chain joins TRBV18 to TRBJ2-3; tentative D call: TRBD2 (5 bases). Germline lookup yields CDR1 KGHSH and CDR2 LQKENI. Trimming pared 2 bases from V and 10 bases from J, leaving 10 bases between. The CDR3 consists of 12 residues. The CDR3 coding sequence is TGTGCCAGCTCACCAGAGGGCCTTGCGCAGTATTTT. Amino acid sequence: CASSPEGLAQYF.

With respect to this clone: The sample has other DNA sequences that encode this CDR3 too. The genes are TRBV19 and TRBJ1-1; D ambiguous. Germline V lookup: CDR1 LNHDA, CDR2 SQIVND (reference sequence). The CDR3 runs to 13 residues. With 1 base removed from V and 1 base from J, the gap between germline ends came to 4 bases. CDR3: CASSIGANTEAFF. Written as DNA, the CDR3 is TGTGCCAGTAGTATAGGAGCGAACACTGAAGCTTTCTTT.

The gene calls are TRBV5-1 and TRBJ2-7; 10 bases align to TRBD2. J gave up 5 bases and V 0 bases, and 11 bases lay outside the gene matches. This CDR3 contains 17 residues. Germline-derived CDR1 and CDR2 are SGHRS and YFSETQ. The CDR3 loop reads CASSLAWLAGVDDEQYF. The CDR3, as DNA: TGCGCCAGCAGCTTGGCCTGGCTAGCGGGAGTCGACGACGAGCAGTACTTC.

CDR3 DNA sequence: TGTGCCAGCAGCTTAGAGGTCGCCAGGGGGGGTCGAGGGCAGTTCTTC. The encoded protein is CASSLEVARGGRGQFF. J is TRBJ2-1 and V is TRBV11-2; perhaps D is TRBD1 or TRBD2 (7 bases each). CDR3 length equals 16 residues. Germline lookup yields CDR1 SGHAT and CDR2 FQNNGV. Trimming took off 0 bases at V and 12 bases at J, with 21 bases between the two ends.

A note on this clone: Distinct nucleotide sequences in the sample also encode this CDR3. V is TRBV10-2 and J is TRBJ1-5; the D gene is possibly TRBD1 (5 bases). V was shortened by 0 bases and J by 1 base, with 7 bases between the two germline ends. The CDR3 spans 15 residues. The germline gives CDR1 WSHSY, CDR2 SAAADI. The CDR3 nucleotides read TGCGCCAGCAGTGAGTCTGGGGGGAGCAATCAGCCCCAGCATTTT. It is translated as CASSESGGSNQPQHF.

The genes are TRBV28 and TRBJ2-1; D remains unclear. The germline V gene encodes CDR1 MDHEN and CDR2 SYDVKM. Trimming pared 6 bases from V and 10 bases from J, leaving 13 bases between. This CDR3 comprises 12 residues. CDR3 bases: TGTGCCAGCAGAACCGTTCTGCAGGAGCAGTTCTTC. Translating gives CASRTVLQEQFF.

This chain uses TRBV5-1 with TRBJ2-7; 7 positions match TRBD2. The CDR3 is made up of 15 amino acids. The junction had 10 bases not matched to a gene; V was cut back by 4 bases and J by 3 bases. Germline V gene data show CDR1 as SGHRS and CDR2 as YFSETQ. The CDR3 here is CASSTYRGEVYEQYF. CDR3 DNA sequence: TGCGCCAGCAGCACCTACCGGGGGGAGGTCTACGAGCAGTACTTC.

The chain is built from TRBV6-1 and TRBJ1-3; D ambiguous. Germline CDR1 reads MNHNS; CDR2 reads SASEGT. Deletions cut 4 bases from V and 4 bases from J, with 8 bases between. This CDR3 region has 13 residues. In nucleotides, the CDR3 is TGTGCCAGCAGTGTGCTAAGGGGAAACACCATATATTTT. The encoded protein is CASSVLRGNTIYF.

V and J are TRBV11-1 and TRBJ2-1, with TRBD1 matching over 9 bases. This CDR3 has 14 residues. Losses at the gene ends were 2 bases for V and 7 bases for J; bases not matched to a gene: 3. Germline CDR1 SGHAT, CDR2 FQDESV (reference sequence). CDR3 sequence: CASSLRDRVNEQFF. CDR3 DNA: TGTGCCAGCAGCTTACGGGACAGGGTTAATGAGCAGTTCTTC.

This rearrangement joins TRBV5-1 to TRBJ2-7, with D tentatively TRBD1 (5 bases). This CDR3 spans 15 amino acids. In germline, CDR1 is SGHRS, CDR2 YFSETQ. V lost 2 bases, J lost 0 bases, and 12 bases lay in between. CDR3 bases: TGCGCCAGCAGCTTTACAGGACGAGGCTCCTACGAGCAGTACTTC. Translated, it gives CASSFTGRGSYEQYF.

The chain employs TRBV6-5 and TRBJ2-7; D gene uncertain. Per the germline V gene, CDR1 is MNHEY and CDR2 is SVGAGI. The CDR3 has 14 amino acids. The germline V and J ends were trimmed by 2 bases and 3 bases, with 11 bases remaining between them. The CDR3 DNA is TGTGCCAGCAGTTACATCGGCGCAGTCTACGAGCAGTACTTC. Protein: CASSYIGAVYEQYF.

In nucleotides, the CDR3 is TGTGCCAGCAGGATTACCATAGTCCAGGGTGCTGAAGCTTTCTTT. Residues: CASRITIVQGAEAFF. The chain couples TRBV7-2 to TRBJ1-1, with D perhaps TRBD1 (5 bases). The V and J ends lost 6 bases and 6 bases respectively, with 20 bases between them. Germline V gene data show CDR1 as SGHTA and CDR2 as FQGNSA. The CDR3 is 15 amino acids.

The CDR3 protein is CASSLSQWEKLFF. The CDR3, as DNA: TGTGCCAGCAGCTTGTCCCAGTGGGAAAAACTGTTTTTT. This chain connects TRBV5-6 to TRBJ1-4; no clear D. The CDR3 length is 13 residues. Germline CDR1 SGHDT, CDR2 YYEEEE. V was cut by 1 base and J by 8 bases, with 9 bases left in between.

The rearrangement uses TRBV30 and TRBJ1-2; D gene ambiguous. V was shortened by 0 bases and J by 2 bases, with 16 bases between the two germline ends. The CDR3 runs 16 residues. Germline V lookup: CDR1 GTSNPN, CDR2 SVGIG (reference sequence). The CDR3 is CAWSVPTPGLNYGYTF. The CDR3, as DNA: TGTGCCTGGAGTGTACCAACGCCCGGACTGAACTATGGCTACACCTTC.

The V call is TRBV28, the J call TRBJ2-2; D may match TRBD1 or TRBD2 (5 bases each). CDR3 length equals 13 residues. CDR1 MDHEN and CDR2 SYDVKM come from the germline V gene. Trimming shortened V by 7 bases and J by 7 bases, and 13 bases separated the two germline ends. The CDR3, as DNA: TGTGCCAGCATTCCGGGGCAAGGCGGGGAGCTGTTTTTT. Protein: CASIPGQGGELFF.

In this sample, this clone turned up a few times. J is TRBJ2-1 and V is TRBV6-5, with 7 bases identical to TRBD2. Losses at the gene ends were 6 bases for V and 9 bases for J; bases not matched to a gene: 2. The germline gives CDR1 MNHEY, CDR2 SVGAGI. CDR3 length equals 11 residues. CDR3 region: CASRGGAEQFF. The CDR3 nucleotides are TGTGCCAGCAGGGGAGGGGCTGAGCAGTTCTTC.